This passage covers 25 T cell receptor beta chains from one sample sequenced in a study of T cells after yellow fever vaccination. TCRdb used MiXCR to reprocess the 5' RACE reads, holding one entry per CDR3 protein. The sample has about 240,000 distinct CDR3 sequences, about 7% seen once; the top ten hold approximately 0.85%. The sequenced sample was CD4+ T cells sorted from PBMCs, obtained 15 days after the yellow fever booster vaccination. These receptors came from a man aged 30 to 39 who received the YFV17D yellow fever vaccine.

This clonotype showed up just a few times. This chain uses TRBV5-1 with TRBJ1-1; D is possibly TRBD1 (5 bases). The germline gives CDR1 SGHRS, CDR2 YFSETQ. V was clipped by 1 base and J by 4 bases, with 14 bases between them. The CDR3 loop spans 15 amino acids. The CDR3 is CASSLRSGGPTEAFF. CDR3 sequence (DNA): TGCGCCAGCAGCTTGAGATCCGGGGGTCCCACTGAAGCTTTCTTT.

The chain combines TRBV12-3 or TRBV12-4 with TRBJ2-1; D is tentatively TRBD1 or TRBD2 (6 bases each). The CDR3 is made up of 13 amino acids. The V gene lost 10 bases and the J gene lost 6 bases, with 16 bases spanning the gap. As DNA, the CDR3 is TGTGCCACTGGAGGGGGGAGGATCAATGAGCAGTTCTTC. Protein sequence: CATGGGRINEQFF.

This chain connects TRBV15 to TRBJ1-1; D gene unclear. The V and J ends lost 1 base and 1 base respectively, with 19 bases between them. CDR1 LNHNV and CDR2 YYDKDF come from the germline V gene (reference sequence). This CDR3 is 18 amino acids long. The CDR3 here is CATSRGEGQYRGNTEAFF. CDR3 DNA: TGTGCCACCAGCAGAGGTGAGGGTCAATACCGAGGGAACACTGAAGCTTTCTTT.

The V call is TRBV20-1, the J call TRBJ2-5; 10 positions match TRBD2. CDR1 and CDR2 from the germline V gene are DFQATT and SNEGSKA (reference sequence). The CDR3 sequence is 15 residues long. V dropped 6 bases and J dropped 1; count of bases not matched to a gene: 8. The CDR3 here is CSAPALAGIQETQYF. The CDR3 nucleotides are TGCAGTGCCCCCGCACTAGCGGGGATCCAAGAGACCCAGTACTTC.

The V call is TRBV12-3 or TRBV12-4, the J call TRBJ2-1; D not resolved. V lost 6 bases and J lost 5, with 8 bases in between. The CDR3 is made up of 12 amino acids. The CDR3 DNA follows: TGTGCCAGCAGAGCCCCCAACAATGAGCAGTTCTTC. It translates to CASRAPNNEQFF.

Only a few counts were recorded for this clonotype. This sequence joins TRBV29-1 and TRBJ1-1; D remains ambiguous. There are 14 residues in the CDR3. Trimming pared 1 base from V and 0 bases from J, leaving 9 bases between. From germline, CDR1 is SQVTM and CDR2 ANQGSEA. CDR3 coding DNA: TGCAGCGTTGAAGGCTCAGCCATGAACACTGAAGCTTTCTTT. Translated: CSVEGSAMNTEAFF. The full variable domain, its missing parts supplied by reference TRBV29-1 and TRBJ1-1, is SAVISQKPSRDICQRGTSLTIQCQVDSQVTMMFWYRQQPGQSLTLIATANQGSEATYESGFVIDKFPISRPNLTFSTLTVSNMSPEDSSIYLCSVEGSAMNTEAFFGQGTRLTVV.

This clonotype was detected ten times or more. The CDR3 region has the DNA TGTGCCAGCAGCCGGGGACTAGACAGGGGGAATGAGCAGTTCTTC. Translating it yields CASSRGLDRGNEQFF. The chain couples TRBV3-1 to TRBJ2-1, with a weak D call TRBD1 (9 bases). This CDR3 spans 15 amino acids. Germline CDR1 and CDR2: LGHDT and YNNKEL (reference sequence). The V and J ends lost 4 bases and 7 bases respectively, with 17 bases between them.

This clonotype has ten or more counts. The CDR3, as DNA: TGCAGCGTTGACAGTCACGGGGAAAATGGCTACACCTTC. The encoded protein is CSVDSHGENGYTF. The chain employs TRBV29-1 and TRBJ1-2; no clear D. This CDR3 has 13 amino acids. V dropped 3 bases and J dropped 6 bases, with 14 bases sitting between them. The germline CDR1 and CDR2 sequences are SQVTM and ANQGSEA. Full variable domain (missing parts from reference TRBV29-1 and TRBJ1-2): SAVISQKPSRDICQRGTSLTIQCQVDSQVTMMFWYRQQPGQSLTLIATANQGSEATYESGFVIDKFPISRPNLTFSTLTVSNMSPEDSSIYLCSVDSHGENGYTFGSGTRLTVV.

The chain joins TRBV6-1 to TRBJ2-6, with 8 bases that match TRBD1. Losses at the gene ends were 7 bases for V and 2 bases for J; bases not matched to a gene: 7. The germline gives CDR1 MNHNS, CDR2 SASEGT. CDR3 length: 16 residues. The CDR3 sequence is CASTPTDRAGANVLTF. CDR3 DNA: TGTGCCAGCACCCCGACGGACAGGGCTGGGGCCAACGTCCTGACTTTC.

This clonotype was recorded once. V usage is TRBV5-1 and J usage is TRBJ2-1, with 7 bases fitting TRBD2. CDR1 is SGHRS, CDR2 YFSETQ, per germline. This CDR3 has 16 residues. J lost 6 bases, V lost 4 bases, and 13 bases had no gene match. The CDR3 is CASSLRGDLIGNEQFF. In DNA form, the CDR3 reads TGCGCCAGCAGCCTCCGGGGGGACCTAATTGGCAATGAGCAGTTCTTC.

This clonotype was observed a handful of times. The chain carries TRBV5-4 and TRBJ2-1; possibly TRBD1 for D (6 bases). The CDR3 sequence is 13 residues long. V was trimmed by 4 bases and J by 6 bases, leaving 11 bases between them. Germline CDR1 is SGHNT and CDR2 is YYREEE (reference sequence). The CDR3 reads CASSIGQSNEQFF. The DNA for the CDR3 is TGTGCCAGCAGCATCGGACAGAGCAATGAGCAGTTCTTC.

This clonotype was picked up one time. A much larger clone lies one base from this, so it may be a read error. The chain uses TRBV12-3 or TRBV12-4 and TRBJ2-2, with a weak D call TRBD1 (7 bases). The CDR3 is 14 amino acids. CDR3 sequence (DNA): TGTGCCAGCAGTTTGCCAGGGGGGACCGGGGAGATGTTTTTT. Amino acid sequence: CASSLPGGTGEMFF.

This clonotype was counted only a few times. V is TRBV15 and J is TRBJ2-7; D uncertain. This CDR3 is built from 13 residues. Germline CDR1 is LNHNV and CDR2 is YYDKDF (reference sequence). V was trimmed by 0 bases and J by 4 bases, leaving 7 bases between them. The CDR3 spells CATSRDIPYEQYF. The CDR3 bases are TGTGCCACCAGCAGAGATATTCCATACGAGCAGTACTTC.

This clonotype was counted at least ten times. This chain links TRBV20-1 with TRBJ2-1; D gene ambiguous. The germline CDR1 and CDR2 sequences are DFQATT and SNEGSKA (reference sequence). CDR3 length: 11 residues. V was shortened by 2 bases and J by 4 bases, with 3 bases between the two germline ends. In DNA, the CDR3 is TGCAGTGCTAGACAGTACAATGAGCAGTTCTTC. This codes for CSARQYNEQFF.

A few counts support this clonotype. The chain carries TRBV2 and TRBJ1-2; no definite D call. Germline V lookup: CDR1 SNHLY, CDR2 FYNNEI. V lost 2 bases and J lost 4, with 5 bases in between. The CDR3 consists of 12 residues. The CDR3 loop reads CASSEYIYGYTF. CDR3 bases: TGTGCCAGCAGTGAATACATCTATGGCTACACCTTC.

This clonotype was counted many times. The DNA for the CDR3 is TGTGCCAGCAGCTCCACCGGCGTCTACGAGCAGTACTTC. It specifies CASSSTGVYEQYF. V is TRBV6-1 and J is TRBJ2-7; D is undetermined. Germline lookup yields CDR1 MNHNS and CDR2 SASEGT. There are 13 residues in the CDR3. Trimming removed 6 bases from V and 3 bases from J, with 12 bases in between.

This clonotype was found a few times. J is TRBJ2-5 and V is TRBV7-2, with D hard to call. The CDR3 is 15 residues long. Germline CDR1 and CDR2: SGHTA and FQGNSA. Trimming shortened V by 1 base and J by 3 bases, and 12 bases separated the two germline ends. The CDR3 region has the DNA TGTGCCAGCAGCTTAGGACCCTCACGGGAAGAGACCCAGTACTTC. This codes for CASSLGPSREETQYF.

The chain combines TRBV6-2 or TRBV6-3 with TRBJ2-1; 12 bases map to TRBD2. V shed 5 bases, J shed 9 bases, and the junction held 11 bases outside the gene matches. This CDR3 comprises 16 residues. Germline V lookup: CDR1 MNHEY, CDR2 SVGEGT. In DNA, the CDR3 is TGTGCCAGCAGTCTTCCCGGGACTAGCGGGTCTGGTGAGCAGTTCTTC. It translates to CASSLPGTSGSGEQFF.

The V call is TRBV28, the J call TRBJ1-3, with TRBD1 as a possible D gene (5 bases). Germline loops: CDR1 MDHEN, CDR2 SYDVKM. CDR3 size: 15 residues. V was shortened by 8 bases and J by 0 bases, with 14 bases between the two germline ends. Here the CDR3 DNA reads TGTGCCAGCGACTCTGGGGCAGTCTCTGGAAACACCATATATTTT. Translating it yields CASDSGAVSGNTIYF.

This chain joins TRBV13 and TRBJ2-2; the D is unclear. V lost 4 bases and J lost 1, with 16 bases in between. Germline CDR1 reads PRHDT; CDR2 reads FYEKMQ (reference sequence). The CDR3 spans 17 residues. The CDR3: CASSSPIDPKNTGELFF. The DNA for the CDR3 is TGTGCCAGCAGCTCCCCGATTGACCCGAAGAACACCGGGGAGCTGTTTTTT.

This clonotype was counted between two and nine times. The chain recombines TRBV7-2 with TRBJ2-7; 7 bases agree with TRBD2. V trimming: 4 bases; J trimming: 2 bases; junction bases outside the gene matches: 8. The CDR3 is 15 residues long. Germline CDR1 is SGHTA and CDR2 is FQGNSA. CDR3 protein: CASSYGGRTTYEQYF. CDR3 DNA sequence: TGTGCCAGCAGCTACGGCGGGAGAACTACCTACGAGCAGTACTTC.

The chain links TRBV10-3 to TRBJ1-1; D unclear. The V gene lost 0 bases and the J gene lost 11 bases, with 10 bases spanning the gap. The CDR3 extends over 12 amino acids. The germline V gene encodes CDR1 ENHRY and CDR2 SYGVKD. CDR3 residues: CAISESTRSAFF. CDR3 DNA sequence: TGTGCCATCAGTGAGTCGACTCGGTCGGCTTTCTTT.

This clonotype was seen only a few times. CDR3 in amino acids: CASSGSASGRNYEQYF. The CDR3 bases are TGCGCCAGCAGTGGGTCGGCTAGCGGGAGAAACTACGAGCAGTACTTC. The chain joins TRBV10-2 to TRBJ2-7, with 10 bases identical to TRBD2. This CDR3 is built from 16 residues. After removal of 4 bases from V and 3 bases from J, the junction contained 9 bases not matched to a gene. Germline V gives CDR1 WSHSY, CDR2 SAAADI.

The chain carries TRBV7-9 and TRBJ2-3; no firm D call. The germline V gene encodes CDR1 SEHNR and CDR2 FQNEAQ (reference sequence). The CDR3 is 16 residues long. Deletions cut 1 base from V and 0 bases from J, with 11 bases between. The CDR3 coding sequence is TGTGCCAGCAGCTTAGACATCGGTTCTAGCACAGATACGCAGTATTTT. Protein sequence: CASSLDIGSSTDTQYF.

The gene calls are TRBV7-2 and TRBJ1-5, with no clear D. Germline values: CDR1 SGHTA, CDR2 FQGNSA. Trimming stripped 6 bases from V and 4 bases from J, with 13 bases between. The CDR3 loop spans 14 amino acids. Written as DNA, the CDR3 is TGTGCCAGCAGTCCCCAAGGGCGAAATCAGCCCCAGCATTTT. Translating gives CASSPQGRNQPQHF.